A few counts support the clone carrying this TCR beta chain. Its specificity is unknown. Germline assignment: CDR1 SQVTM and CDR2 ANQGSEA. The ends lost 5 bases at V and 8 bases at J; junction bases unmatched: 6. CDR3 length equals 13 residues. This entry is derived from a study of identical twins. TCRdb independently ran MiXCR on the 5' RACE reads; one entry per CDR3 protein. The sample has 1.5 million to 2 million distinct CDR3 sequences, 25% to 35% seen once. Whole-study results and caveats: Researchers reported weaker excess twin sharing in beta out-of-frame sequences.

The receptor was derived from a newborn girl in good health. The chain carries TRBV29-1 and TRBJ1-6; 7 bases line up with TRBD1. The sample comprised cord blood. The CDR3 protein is CSVRDSQDSPLHF. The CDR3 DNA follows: TGCAGCGTTCGGGACAGCCAAGATTCACCCCTCCACTTT.